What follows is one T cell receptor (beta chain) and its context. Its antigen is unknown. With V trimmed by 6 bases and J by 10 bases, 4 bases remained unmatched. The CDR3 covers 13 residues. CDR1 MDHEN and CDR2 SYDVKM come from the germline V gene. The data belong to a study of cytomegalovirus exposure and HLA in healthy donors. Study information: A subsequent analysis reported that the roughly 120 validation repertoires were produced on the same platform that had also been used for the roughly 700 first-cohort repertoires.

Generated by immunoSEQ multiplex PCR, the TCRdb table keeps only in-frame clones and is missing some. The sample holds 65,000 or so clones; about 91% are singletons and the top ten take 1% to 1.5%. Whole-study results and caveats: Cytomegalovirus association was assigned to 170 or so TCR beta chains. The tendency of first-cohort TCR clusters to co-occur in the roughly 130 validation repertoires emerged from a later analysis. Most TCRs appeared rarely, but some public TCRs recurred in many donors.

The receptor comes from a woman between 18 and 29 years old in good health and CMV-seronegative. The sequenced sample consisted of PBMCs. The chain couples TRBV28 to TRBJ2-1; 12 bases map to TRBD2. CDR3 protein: CASRKLAGGEQFF. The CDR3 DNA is TGTGCCAGCAGGAAACTAGCGGGAGGAGAGCAGTTCTTC.